This record covers a single T cell receptor (beta chain). It has no known antigen specificity. No much larger clone exists at a distance of one base, and base qualities are not known. The sample comes from a study of cytomegalovirus exposure and HLA in healthy donors (dated by TCRdb to 2016 to 2017). For the wider study: An earlier analysis of several hundred of the donors reported approximately 260 Gb of sequence data and around 100 million unique TCR beta sequences obtained from approximately 180 million T cells. Approximately 310 gigabases of sequencing data and approximately 85 million unique TCR sequences were included in an early release covering about 620 HLA-typed donors. Among the roughly 400 genotyped donors, about 83% belonged to the genetic ancestry cluster associated with self-reported Caucasian donors. The study aimed to test whether cataloging public T cell receptors could reveal signatures of past pathogen exposure. The study used immunosequencing to profile the T cell repertoires of 666 subjects and linked those repertoires to cytomegalovirus serostatus. Along with the approximately 650-subject first cohort, a separate validation cohort of some 130 different subjects was used. High-throughput TCR immunosequencing, statistical association of individual TCRs with disease status, and machine learning were combined to predict cytomegalovirus infection status. In a later analysis, previously published TCR beta repertoires from 550 to 750 donors were re-analyzed and high-resolution HLA genotyping was added so that TCR occurrence patterns could be studied. Rather than drawing on any new phenotypic data, the later analysis identified candidate immune exposures from TCR beta sequences and the way those sequences occurred across donors. In an earlier analysis of a few hundred of the donors, high-throughput TCR beta sequencing was used to judge whether each TCR beta V gene segment behaved as functional or pseudogenic. Donor age, sex, ethnicity and CMV serostatus were collected together with the repertoire data. Genome-wide SNP genotypes for about 65% of the roughly 670 donors were used in a later genetic analysis, which treated that subset as a discovery cohort. All discovery cohort repertoires had been generated on a single sequencing platform. Class I and class II HLA loci were covered by the typing at four-digit resolution. The number of typed donors differed by locus: about 620-640 for A, B, C, DRB1 and DQB1; 500 to 550 for DQA1; fewer than 610 for DPA1; and about 450 for DPB1. About five DR-DQ haplotypes were treated as single units for association and clustering because of strong linkage in the cohort. On average, approximately 250,000 unique TCR beta nucleotide sequences were sequenced per donor among about 400 genotyped donors of the cohort, with roughly a sixth of those sequences being non-productive.

Receptor amplification or capture employed the immunoSEQ multiplex PCR assay. For the multiplex PCR, a mixture combining 60 forward primers for TCR Vbeta segments and 13 reverse primers for TCR Jbeta segments was used. The CDR3 region of rearranged TCR beta genes was amplified from genomic DNA with a multiplex PCR assay. The amplified TCR beta libraries were sequenced on the Illumina HiSeq System as 87-base-pair reads. In the original analysis: A later analysis counted about 82 million unique TCR beta chains across the 550 to 750 repertoires, and some 11 million of these chains were shared by at least two donors. A nearest-neighbor algorithm error-corrected the raw reads and collapsed the reads into unique sequences, merging closely related sequences to remove PCR and sequencing errors. Alignment of CDR3 sequences to IMGT reference sequences was used to assign V, D and J gene segments. For a sequence to be retained, a match of at least six nucleotides to both a V gene segment and a J gene segment was required. Rearrangements were called productive when the CDR3 lacked stop codons and stayed in frame with V and J; all others were non-productive. CDR3 was defined according to IMGT convention as the region running from the second conserved V-encoded cysteine to the conserved J-encoded phenylalanine. Sequences without an unambiguous match to a single V gene segment were excluded from the earlier analysis of several hundred of the donors. In an earlier analysis of several hundred of the donors, a V segment was called functional when productive rearrangements were above 56.7%, and segregating when the standard deviation between donors exceeded 5%. To diagnose cytomegalovirus status from the catalog of TCR beta chain sequences, a statistical classification framework was built. V and J gene assignment, in a later analysis, came from comparing TCR nucleotide sequences with IMGT/GENE-DB human TR gene sequences. The TCRdist pipeline was used in a later analysis to assign CDR3 sequences and most-parsimonious VDJ recombination scenarios. In a later analysis, each TCR beta chain was defined by its CDR3 amino acid sequence together with its V-gene family, and reads without a unique V-gene family were excluded. To address suspected cross-contamination and a sequencing artifact, a later analysis removed some 620 highly shared, low-generation-probability nucleotide sequences. A later analysis calculated a clonal expansion index for each public chain from normalized within-repertoire ranks of inferred template counts. A later analysis computed generation probabilities with a VDJ recombination model fitted to out-of-frame rearrangements, and checked the results against IGoR. Hypergeometric tests were used in a later analysis to score TCR-TCR, TCR-HLA and TCR-CMV co-occurrence, with a repertoire-size bias correction applied to the TCR pairs. False discovery rates were estimated in a later analysis by permuting HLA or CMV assignments 20 times. In a later analysis, co-occurring TCRs were grouped using DBSCAN, with TCRdist sequence similarity added in when clustering inside HLA-allele-positive subsets. Repertoires with fewer than 30,000 or more than 120,000 public chains, plus five repertoires with anomalous nucleotide sharing, were excluded from co-occurrence clustering. TCRdb's version of the immuneACCESS table is confined to in-frame rearrangements and falls short of the full clone set. An unresolved V gene accounts for under half of the shortfall where checked; the remainder is of unknown origin. V and J calls and clone size follow that table, whereas D and trimming were derived from the DNA. A total of about 130,000 clones appear in this sample, around 75% of them only once. The biggest ten clones account for approximately 4.3% of the sample.

In total, 500 to 700 healthy bone marrow donors made up the cohort. At the time of sampling, every cohort member was nominally healthy, though immune exposures that went unrecorded were likely present. The donor was CMV seropositive and was included in the group of 250 to 350 seropositive cohort members. Every donor gave a peripheral blood sample, and the peripheral blood mononuclear cells from that sample were used for TCR beta sequencing. Genomic DNA extraction from the blood cell samples was performed with the Qiagen DNeasy Blood Extraction Kit. Findings and caveats that apply to the study as a whole: Most TCR sequences were seen in very few donors, while some public TCRs were found in many individuals. Some 15 rarely observed V segments, including chromosome 9 orphons, were excluded from the earlier analysis of about 600 of the donors because counts were too low. An earlier analysis of approximately 540 of the donors showed that most TCR beta V segments appeared in productive rearrangements either about 87% or about 30% of the time, which broadly matched IMGT annotations. Correlated functional status among segregating V segments might reflect linkage disequilibrium, but an unknown experimental factor could not be ruled out. In vitro tests confirmed that a few of the cytomegalovirus-associated TCR beta chains recognize cytomegalovirus antigens. Only TCR beta chains were sequenced in this cohort, and the absence of alpha or paired-chain data limited detectable features. Sequencing depth was assumed to be roughly uniform across donors in the presence/absence analyses, though that assumption may not hold. In the study, some 160 TCR beta chains were listed as associated with cytomegalovirus. A later analysis associated about 16,000 TCR beta sequences with specific HLA alleles at a false discovery rate of 0.05. A later genetic analysis reported fewer N-insertions in productive TCRs among donors in an Asian-associated ancestry cluster than the approximately 700-donor mean. A further reported finding was that TCR beta sequences accurately predicted the HLA-A and HLA-B alleles for most subjects in the first cohort. According to a later analysis, most CMV-associated TCR beta chains appeared to be HLA-restricted, and the HLA associations seemed to be driven largely by CMV exposure. According to a later analysis, TCR association rates differed among HLA loci, with DRB1 alleles showing the most associated TCRs and HLA-C alleles showing the fewest. The authors suggested that the approach could potentially be extended to other disease states and immunological phenotypes. V-gene and J-gene trimming of TCR beta chains was associated with a missense DCLRE1C variant in a later genetic analysis, and the association was replicated in an independent cohort. Assigning TCR associations to individual alleles was difficult when HLA alleles, especially DR and DQ, strongly co-occurred. The sequencing pipeline was judged likely to have produced a cluster of highly shared sequence variants as a technical artifact. For the cohort, immune exposure information was limited to CMV serostatus. The classifier was reported to diagnose cytomegalovirus status with high specificity and sensitivity in both the original cohort and the validation cohort. Because HLA typing was missing for some donors at each locus, association tests included only the typed subset. In a later analysis, several top co-occurrence clusters were reported to appear linked to parvovirus B19, influenza, CMV and Epstein-Barr virus. A later analysis found that HLA-associated TCR beta chains were more clonally expanded and had lower generation probabilities than equally common non-associated chains.

The specimen sequenced was PBMCs. The receptor was derived from a man between 60 and 75 years old in good health and CMV-seropositive.

The base sequence is TGTGCCAGCAGACAGGGCTTGACGGGCTACACCTTC. Translated, this gives CASRQGLTGYTF. The V gene is TRBV28 and the J gene is TRBJ1-2; TRBD1 could be the D gene, as 6 bases match. From the cysteine up to the phenylalanine, the CDR3 has a length of 12 residues. Just CDR3 DNA is preserved here, 36 bases in frame from base 1. In the germline V gene, CDR1 corresponds to MDHEN and CDR2 to SYDVKM. At the junction V is shortened by 6 bases and J by 8 bases, with 13 bases in between.